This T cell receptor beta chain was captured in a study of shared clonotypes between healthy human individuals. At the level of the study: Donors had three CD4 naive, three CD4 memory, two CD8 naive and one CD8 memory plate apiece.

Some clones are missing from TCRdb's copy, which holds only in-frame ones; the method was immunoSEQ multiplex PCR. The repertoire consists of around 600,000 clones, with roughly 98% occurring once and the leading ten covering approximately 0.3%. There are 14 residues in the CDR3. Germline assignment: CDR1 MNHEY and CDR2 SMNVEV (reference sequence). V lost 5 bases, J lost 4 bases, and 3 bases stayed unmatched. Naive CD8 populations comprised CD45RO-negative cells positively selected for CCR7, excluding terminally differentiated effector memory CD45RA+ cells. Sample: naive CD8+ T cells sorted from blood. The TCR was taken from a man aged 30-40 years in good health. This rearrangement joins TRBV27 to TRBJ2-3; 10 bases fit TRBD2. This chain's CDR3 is CASSLAGVADTQYF. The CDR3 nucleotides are TGTGCCAGCAGTCTAGCGGGAGTTGCAGATACGCAGTATTTT.